These 18 T cell receptor beta chains were all obtained from the same sample, sequenced in a study of OX40 agonist ivuxolimab in advanced cancers. Repertoires were generated with immunoSEQ multiplex PCR, while TCRdb's copy carries only in-frame clones and drops some. The sample has 77,000 or so clones, under 95% seen once; the top ten hold 8% to 10%. The source was CD4+ or CD8+ T cells sorted from blood, collected in a trial of the OX40 agonist ivuxolimab. The receptors stem from an adult with an advanced solid tumor such as melanoma, head and neck, liver or kidney cancer.

This clone has only one observation. The gene calls are TRBV6-5 and TRBJ2-1; D uncertain. The CDR3 length is 13 residues. Trimming shortened V by 5 bases and J by 7 bases, and 12 bases separated the two germline ends. CDR1 MNHEY and CDR2 SVGAGI come from the germline V gene. CDR3 DNA: TGTGCCAGCAGTCACCTAGAACGAAATGAGCAGTTCTTC. Translating it yields CASSHLERNEQFF.

The chain has TRBV9 and TRBJ2-3; D perhaps matches TRBD2 (6 bases). Germline V CDR1 and CDR2: SGDLS, YYNGEE. Deletions cut 1 base from V and 0 bases from J, with 12 bases between. The CDR3 has 16 residues. The CDR3 nucleotides read TGTGCCAGCAGCGTATTTAGCGGAGGTAGCACAGATACGCAGTATTTT. The encoded protein is CASSVFSGGSTDTQYF.

DNA for the CDR3: TGTGCCAGCAGTTACTCTGGGGTAGGCACTGAAGCTTTCTTT. Its translation: CASSYSGVGTEAFF. The chain has TRBV6-6 and TRBJ1-1; no clear D. The CDR3 length is 14 residues. The V and J ends lost 0 bases and 4 bases respectively, with 9 bases between them. Germline V lookup: CDR1 MNHNY, CDR2 SVGAGI (reference sequence).

The chain carries TRBV7-6 and TRBJ1-4; 11 nucleotides match TRBD1. Germline values: CDR1 SGHVS, CDR2 FNYEAQ. The CDR3 runs to 15 residues. V trimming: 1 base; J trimming: 7 bases; junction bases outside the gene matches: 2. This CDR3 is CASSLGTGGVEKLFF. DNA of the CDR3: TGTGCCAGCAGCTTAGGGACAGGGGGCGTTGAAAAACTGTTTTTT.

The chain combines TRBV5-1 with TRBJ2-4, with TRBD2 identical over 8 bases. V gave up 0 bases and J gave up 6 bases; unmatched junction bases: 14. CDR1 is SGHRS, CDR2 YFSETQ, per germline. CDR3 length: 18 residues. The CDR3 bases are TGCGCCAGCAGCTTGGCCAGTAGCGGGGAGGGAACCGGAAACATTCAGTACTTC. Translated, it gives CASSLASSGEGTGNIQYF.

The gene calls are TRBV15 and TRBJ2-1, with 10 bases lining up with TRBD1. The CDR3 consists of 14 residues. The germline gives CDR1 LNHNV, CDR2 YYDKDF (reference sequence). Trimming took 3 bases from V and 12 from J; bases not matched to a gene: 8. The CDR3 DNA sequence: TGTGCCACCAGCAGGGGACAGGGGAGGGTCGGGCAGTTCTTC. Its translation is CATSRGQGRVGQFF.

The genes are TRBV11-3 and TRBJ2-2; TRBD2 is a possible D gene (6 bases). The CDR3 is made up of 18 amino acids. Trimming pared 4 bases from V and 0 bases from J, leaving 18 bases between. Per germline, CDR1 SGHNT and CDR2 YENEEA. CDR3 coding DNA: TGTGCCAGCAGCTCCTCGGGGGTGGAACTCGCGAACACCGGGGAGCTGTTTTTT. Protein: CASSSSGVELANTGELFF.

V gene TRBV7-9 combines with J gene TRBJ1-3; D ambiguous. The V gene lost 4 bases and the J gene lost 0 bases, with 16 bases spanning the gap. Germline loops: CDR1 SEHNR, CDR2 FQNEAQ (reference sequence). This CDR3 region has 17 residues. CDR3 coding DNA: TGTGCCAGCAGCTCTGAGGCCCCCTATTACTCTGGAAACACCATATATTTT. Its translation is CASSSEAPYYSGNTIYF.

The V call is TRBV6-1, the J call TRBJ1-1; no clear D gene. Trimming left V 5 bases short and J 0 bases short, with 13 bases between. This CDR3 comprises 15 residues. Germline V gives CDR1 MNHNS, CDR2 SASEGT. The CDR3 reads CASSFGLEMNTEAFF. The CDR3 DNA is TGTGCCAGCAGTTTTGGACTGGAAATGAACACTGAAGCTTTCTTT.

This rearrangement joins TRBV7-6 to TRBJ2-7; D may be TRBD1 (6 bases). The CDR3 runs to 15 residues. Between the trimmed V and J ends, which lost 4 bases and 3 bases, there was a span of 16 bases. From germline, CDR1 is SGHVS and CDR2 FNYEAQ. The CDR3 DNA is TGTGCCAGCAGCTATGCTCAGGGGCCCCTCTACGAGCAGTACTTC. Amino acid sequence: CASSYAQGPLYEQYF. The variable domain in full, with the rest retrieved from reference TRBV7-6 and TRBJ2-7, is GAGVSQSPRYKVTKRGQDVALRCDPISGHVSLYWYRQALGQGPEFLTYFNYEAQQDKSGLPNDRFSAERPEGSISTLTIQRTEQRDSAMYRCASSYAQGPLYEQYFGPGTRLTVT.

V usage is TRBV29-1 and J usage is TRBJ2-7; D possibly matches TRBD1 or TRBD2 (7 bases each). The CDR3 has 13 amino acids. Trimming pared 6 bases from V and 1 base from J, leaving 13 bases between. Germline V gene data show CDR1 as SQVTM and CDR2 as ANQGSEA. For the CDR3, the DNA is TGCAGCGTGGGGCAGGGGGGGTCCTACGAGCAGTACTTC. It translates to CSVGQGGSYEQYF.

This chain uses TRBV7-9 with TRBJ1-6, with a weak D call TRBD1 (6 bases). Between the trimmed V and J ends, which lost 5 bases and 9 bases, there was a span of 17 bases. CDR1 and CDR2 (germline): SEHNR, FQNEAQ (reference sequence). This CDR3 has 15 amino acids. The CDR3 is CASSGLTGFGSPLHF. In DNA, the CDR3 is TGTGCCAGCAGCGGTTTGACAGGCTTTGGTTCACCCCTCCACTTT.

The rearrangement uses TRBV30 and TRBJ2-1; D remains unclear. V was cut by 3 bases and J by 0 bases, with 21 bases left in between. This CDR3 region has 18 residues. Germline CDR1 GTSNPN, CDR2 SVGIG (reference sequence). CDR3 residues: CAWRRWVADGRSYNEQFF. In DNA form, the CDR3 reads TGTGCCTGGAGGCGATGGGTGGCTGACGGACGCTCCTACAATGAGCAGTTCTTC.

The chain links TRBV18 to TRBJ1-5; D remains unclear. With 2 bases removed from V and 3 bases from J, the gap between germline ends came to 14 bases. In germline, CDR1 is KGHSH, CDR2 LQKENI. There are 16 residues in the CDR3. CDR3 in amino acids: CASSPVDGPNNQPQHF. In DNA form, the CDR3 reads TGTGCCAGCTCACCAGTTGACGGTCCTAACAATCAGCCCCAGCATTTT.

The chain recombines TRBV6-5 with TRBJ2-7; D is possibly TRBD1 (6 bases). V was shortened by 0 bases and J by 4 bases, with 16 bases between the two germline ends. Looked up from germline, CDR1 is MNHEY and CDR2 is SVGAGI. The CDR3 has 16 residues. The CDR3 DNA reads TGTGCCAGCAGTTACTCGGCAGGGGAGACTACGTACGAGCAGTACTTC. This gives the protein CASSYSAGETTYEQYF.

The CDR3 DNA follows: TGCGCCAGCAGCCCGGACGCCGGCTCTGGAAACACCATATATTTT. Protein sequence: CASSPDAGSGNTIYF. V usage is TRBV4-1 and J usage is TRBJ1-3; no definite D call. Trimming pared 4 bases from V and 0 bases from J, leaving 10 bases between. Germline CDR1 MGHRA, CDR2 YSYEKL. This CDR3 has 15 amino acids.

This sequence joins TRBV9 and TRBJ1-3, with D tentatively TRBD1 (6 bases). The CDR3 spans 15 residues. V lost 3 bases and J 2 bases, leaving 12 bases between the germline ends. Germline loops: CDR1 SGDLS, CDR2 YYNGEE. Written as DNA, the CDR3 is TGTGCCAGCAGCGGTTACAGGGATGCTGGAAACACCATATATTTT. Translated, it gives CASSGYRDAGNTIYF.

This clone was detected only once. The chain carries TRBV19 and TRBJ1-1; unclear D gene. The V gene's germline CDR1 is LNHDA and CDR2 SQIVND (reference sequence). The CDR3 has 15 amino acids. Trimming removed 9 bases from V and 1 base from J, with 18 bases in between. CDR3 residues: CASLREETSNTEAFF. DNA of the CDR3: TGTGCCAGCCTCCGGGAGGAGACTTCGAACACTGAAGCTTTCTTT.